Sequencing of this TCR beta chain was carried out in a study of T cell responses to AZD1222 COVID-19 vaccine. Study outcomes and limitations: CD4 TCRs covered the whole spike, strongest at regions 160-218 and 743-854. There were mostly white British donors and more females than males, and clonal diversity was possibly underestimated. Reportedly, nearly half the spike-specific TCRs target unmutated variant regions.

The CDR3 extends over 11 amino acids. CDR1 is DFQATT and CDR2 is SNEGSKA in the germline V gene (reference sequence). Trimming removed 4 bases at V and 1 base at J, with 4 bases between. Notes on this clone: Antigen: not known. Other DNA sequences in the same sample also yield this CDR3.

The table came from immunoSEQ multiplex PCR; TCRdb's copy has only in-frame clones and leaves some out. The sample lists about 84,000 clones, 87% occurring once. This TCR derives from an adult in good health. The starting material was peripheral blood, obtained on day 0 of AZD1222 vaccination. The chain has TRBV20-1 and TRBJ1-1; D remains ambiguous. CDR3 in DNA: TGCAGTGCTAAGGGGAACACTGAAGCTTTCTTT. It is translated as CSAKGNTEAFF.